This section outlines one T cell receptor beta chain sequence together with its context. What this receptor recognizes is not known. The input lacks base qualities; no much larger clone sits a single base away. Via the germline V gene (reference sequence), CDR1 is GTSNPN and CDR2 SVGIG. The CDR3 spans 17 residues, from the cysteine through the phenylalanine. Only CDR3 DNA is held: 51 bases, read in frame from base 1. The germline V end is reduced by 0 bases and the J end by 5 bases; junction bases left unmatched: 14. Library preparation used the immunoSEQ multiplex PCR assay. The multiplex PCR relied on a mix of 60 forward primers for TCR Vbeta segments and 13 reverse primers for TCR Jbeta segments. Amplification of the CDR3 region of rearranged TCR beta genes was performed with a multiplex PCR assay on genomic DNA. On the Illumina HiSeq System, the amplified TCR beta libraries were sequenced as 87-base-pair reads. From the authors' description of their analysis: In a later analysis, some 80 million unique TCR beta chains were counted across the roughly 610 repertoires, and around 10 million of these chains were shared by at least two donors. Raw reads were error-corrected and collapsed into unique sequences by a nearest-neighbor algorithm in which closely related sequences were merged to remove PCR and sequencing errors. V, D and J gene segments were assigned by aligning CDR3 sequences to IMGT reference sequences. For a sequence to be retained, a match of at least six nucleotides was required to both a V gene segment and a J gene segment. Rearrangements were classified as productive when the CDR3 lacked stop codons and remained in frame with V and J, and all other rearrangements were classified as non-productive. Following IMGT convention, CDR3 was defined as the stretch from the second conserved V-encoded cysteine to the conserved J-encoded phenylalanine. The earlier analysis of a few hundred of the donors excluded any sequence lacking an unambiguous match to a single V gene segment. An earlier analysis of approximately 590 of the donors classified V segments as functional when productive rearrangements were above 56.7% and as segregating when the standard deviation between donors was above 5%. A statistical classification framework was developed to diagnose cytomegalovirus status using the catalog of TCR beta chain sequences. A later analysis assigned V and J genes by comparing TCR nucleotide sequences with IMGT/GENE-DB human TR gene sequences. In a later analysis, CDR3 sequences and most-parsimonious VDJ recombination scenarios were assigned using the TCRdist pipeline. A later analysis defined each TCR beta chain by its CDR3 amino acid sequence plus V-gene family, and excluded reads lacking a unique V-gene family. A later analysis removed 500 to 650 highly shared, low-generation-probability nucleotide sequences to deal with suspected cross-contamination and a sequencing artifact. In a later analysis, a clonal expansion index was calculated for each public chain from normalized within-repertoire ranks of inferred template counts. A later analysis computed generation probabilities with a VDJ recombination model fitted to out-of-frame rearrangements, and checked the results against IGoR. In a later analysis, TCR-TCR, TCR-HLA and TCR-CMV co-occurrence was scored with hypergeometric tests, and a repertoire-size bias correction was applied to TCR pairs. In a later analysis, false discovery rates were estimated by permuting HLA or CMV assignments 20 times. A later analysis grouped co-occurring TCRs with DBSCAN, adding TCRdist sequence similarity when clustering within HLA-allele-positive subsets. For co-occurrence clustering, repertoires with fewer than 30,000 or more than 120,000 public chains were excluded, along with about five repertoires with anomalous nucleotide sharing. The immuneACCESS repertoire file appears here via TCRdb, limited to in-frame rearrangements. These files lack a portion of the clones; in checked studies, under half of the deficit traces to unresolved V genes, and the cause of the others is not known. The V and J calls and clone size were taken over from that table, and D and trimming were inferred from the DNA. The sample yields 150,000 to 200,000 clones; roughly 87% were counted once. The ten biggest clones cover less than 0.3% of the sample.

The cohort consisted of approximately 670 healthy bone marrow donors. At the time of sampling, every cohort member was nominally healthy, though immune exposures that went unrecorded were likely present. The donor was CMV seronegative and belonged to the group of 350 or so seronegative cohort members. Every donor gave a peripheral blood sample, and the peripheral blood mononuclear cells from that sample were used for TCR beta sequencing. The Qiagen DNeasy Blood Extraction Kit was used to extract genomic DNA from the blood cell samples. The data derive from a study of cytomegalovirus exposure and HLA in healthy donors (dated by TCRdb to the late 2010s). With regard to the full study: In an earlier analysis of roughly 500 of the donors, 276 Gb of sequence data and 117 million unique TCR beta sequences from 180 million or so T cells were reported. In the later analysis, no new phenotypic data were used to find candidate immune exposures; instead, reliance was placed on TCR beta sequences and their occurrence across donors. Typing coverage varied by locus: about 629-630 donors for A, B, C, DRB1 and DQB1; about 520 for DQA1; more than 600 for DPA1; fewer than 480 for DPB1. An earlier analysis of some 600 of the donors applied high-throughput TCR beta sequencing to assess whether each TCR beta V gene segment acted as functional or pseudogenic. To study patterns of TCR occurrence, a later analysis re-analyzed previously published TCR beta repertoires from 550 to 800 donors and added high-resolution HLA genotyping. The study aimed to test whether signatures of past pathogen exposure could be identified by cataloging public T cell receptors. Besides the first cohort of under 700 subjects, a separate validation cohort made up of over 95 different subjects was used. Among some 400 genotyped donors of the cohort, an average of roughly 240,000 unique TCR beta nucleotide sequences were sequenced per donor, roughly 20% of them non-productive. Roughly five DR-DQ haplotypes were handled as single units for association and clustering, since linkage in the cohort was strong. To predict cytomegalovirus infection status, the study brought together high-throughput TCR immunosequencing, statistical association of individual TCRs with disease status, and machine learning. Among the roughly 400 genotyped donors, 81% belonged to the genetic ancestry cluster associated with self-reported Caucasian donors. Every discovery cohort repertoire had been produced on one sequencing platform. The study used immunosequencing to profile the T cell repertoires of under 700 subjects and linked those repertoires to cytomegalovirus serostatus. In a later genetic analysis, genome-wide SNP genotypes for about 55% of the roughly 700 donors were used, and that subset was treated as a discovery cohort. About 280 gigabases of sequencing data and approximately 80 million unique TCR sequences were included in an early release covering roughly 700 HLA-typed donors. HLA typing included class I and class II loci at four-digit resolution. Donor age, sex, ethnicity and CMV serostatus were collected together with the repertoire data.

Broad study findings and their caveats: At a false discovery rate of 0.05, a later analysis linked under 20,000 TCR beta sequences to specific HLA alleles. The authors suggested that the approach could potentially be generalized to other disease states and immunological phenotypes. The only immune exposure information available for the cohort was CMV serostatus. A later genetic analysis reported fewer N-insertions in productive TCRs among donors in an Asian-associated ancestry cluster than the roughly 670-donor mean. Presence/absence analyses assumed roughly uniform sequencing depth across donors, an assumption that may not hold. In a later analysis, HLA-associated TCR beta chains were found to be more clonally expanded and to have lower generation probabilities than equally common non-associated chains. According to a later analysis, parvovirus B19, influenza, CMV and Epstein-Barr virus appeared linked to several top co-occurrence clusters. A further reported finding was that TCR beta sequences accurately predicted the HLA-A and HLA-B alleles for most subjects in the first cohort. The 87-base-pair reads could not distinguish some IMGT-functional V segments, including TRBV6-2 and TRBV6-3, so those segments were excluded. The cohort was sequenced for TCR beta chains only, and without alpha or paired-chain data the features that could be detected were limited. Most CMV-associated TCR beta chains appeared to be HLA-restricted in a later analysis, and the HLA associations seemed to be driven largely by CMV exposure. Most TCR sequences were observed very rarely across donors, whereas some public TCRs were present in many individuals. In a later analysis, the rate of TCR association differed among HLA loci, with DRB1 alleles having the most associated TCRs and HLA-C alleles having the fewest. About 17 rarely observed V segments, including chromosome 9 orphons, were excluded from the earlier analysis of approximately 600 of the donors because counts were too low. In an earlier analysis of 587 of the donors, most TCR beta V segments were observed in productive rearrangements about 87% or about 30% of the time, broadly matching IMGT annotations. An association between a missense DCLRE1C variant and V-gene and J-gene trimming of TCR beta chains was found in a later genetic analysis and replicated in an independent cohort. In both the original and validation cohorts, the classifier was reported to diagnose cytomegalovirus status with high specificity and sensitivity. The study gave a list of around 170 TCR beta chains associated with cytomegalovirus. Strong co-occurrence of HLA alleles, especially DR and DQ, made assigning TCR associations to individual alleles difficult. Because HLA typing was unavailable for some donors at each locus, only the typed subset was used in association tests. A cluster of highly shared sequence variants was judged likely to represent a technical artifact of the sequencing pipeline. Correlated functional status among segregating V segments might be attributable to linkage disequilibrium, but an unknown experimental factor could not be ruled out. In vitro tests confirmed that a few of the cytomegalovirus-associated TCR beta chains recognize cytomegalovirus antigens.

The origin of this receptor is a girl less than two years old in good health and CMV-seronegative. Source material: PBMCs. The rearranged chain carries TRBV30 and TRBJ2-3; 7 central nucleotides agree with TRBD1. This receptor has the CDR3 CAWSVFGTDRVGDTQYF. The bases are TGTGCCTGGAGTGTATTCGGCACCGACAGGGTGGGAGATACGCAGTATTTT.